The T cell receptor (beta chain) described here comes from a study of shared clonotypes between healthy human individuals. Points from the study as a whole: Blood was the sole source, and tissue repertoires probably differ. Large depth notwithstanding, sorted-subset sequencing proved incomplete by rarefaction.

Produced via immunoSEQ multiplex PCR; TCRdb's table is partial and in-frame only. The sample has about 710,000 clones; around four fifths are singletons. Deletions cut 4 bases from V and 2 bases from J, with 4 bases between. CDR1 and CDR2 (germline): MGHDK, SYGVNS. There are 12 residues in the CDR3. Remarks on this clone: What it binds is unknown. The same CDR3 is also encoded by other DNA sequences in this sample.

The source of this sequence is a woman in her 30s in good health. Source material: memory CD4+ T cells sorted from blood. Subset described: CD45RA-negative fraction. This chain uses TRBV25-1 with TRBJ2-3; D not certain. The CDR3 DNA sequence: TGTGCCAGCAGTGGTATCACAGATACGCAGTATTTT. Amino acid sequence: CASSGITDTQYF.